The clone carrying this T cell receptor (beta chain) was observed a handful of times. The antigen is not known. The junction shows a germline mismatch at one end, possibly a read error. The entry originates in a study of T cell repertoires and leukemia-associated antigens. Study background: Samples yielded about 3.3 to 5.5 million effective reads each, over 15 million overall. Study-level results: Expanded clones' antigen specificity and function were not directly tested.

The CDR3 consists of 14 residues. The germline CDR1 and CDR2 sequences are DFQATT and SNEGSKA (reference sequence). Without fetal bovine serum, CD3+ T cells were rested overnight. TCRdb redid the calling of the 5' RACE reads with MiXCR, one entry per CDR3 protein. The sample yields 11,000 to 15,000 distinct CDR3 sequences, approximately 38% seen once. The sample was CD3+ T cells sorted from blood and cultured. The rearrangement joins TRBV20-1 to TRBJ2-1; no clear D. This clonotype originated in a female donor in good health. This chain's CDR3 is CSASLGGFHNEQFF. CDR3 DNA sequence: TGTAGTGCTAGTTTGGGCGGATTCCACAATGAGCAGTTCTTC.